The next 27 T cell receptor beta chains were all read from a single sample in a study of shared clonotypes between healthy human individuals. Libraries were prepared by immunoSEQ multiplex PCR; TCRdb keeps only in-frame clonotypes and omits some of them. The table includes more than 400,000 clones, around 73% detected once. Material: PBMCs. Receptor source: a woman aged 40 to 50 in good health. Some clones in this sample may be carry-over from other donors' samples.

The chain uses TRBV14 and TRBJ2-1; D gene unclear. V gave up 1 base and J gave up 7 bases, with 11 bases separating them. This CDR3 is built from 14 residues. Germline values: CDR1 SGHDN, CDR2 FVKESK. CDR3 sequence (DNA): TGTGCCAGCAGCCAAGCCGTGCTACGGAATGAGCAGTTCTTC. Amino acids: CASSQAVLRNEQFF.

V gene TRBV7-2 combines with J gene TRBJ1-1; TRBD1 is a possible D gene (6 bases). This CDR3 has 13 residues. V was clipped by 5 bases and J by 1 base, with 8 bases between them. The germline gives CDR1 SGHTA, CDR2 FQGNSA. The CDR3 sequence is CASSTDRNTEAFF. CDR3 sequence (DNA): TGTGCCAGCAGCACGGACAGGAACACTGAAGCTTTCTTT.

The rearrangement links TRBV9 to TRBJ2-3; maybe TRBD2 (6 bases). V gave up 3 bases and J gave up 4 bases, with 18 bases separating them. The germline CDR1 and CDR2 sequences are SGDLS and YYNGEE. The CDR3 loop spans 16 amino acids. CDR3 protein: CASSASNAGLSDTQYF. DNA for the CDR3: TGTGCCAGCAGCGCATCTAATGCGGGGCTGTCAGATACGCAGTATTTT.

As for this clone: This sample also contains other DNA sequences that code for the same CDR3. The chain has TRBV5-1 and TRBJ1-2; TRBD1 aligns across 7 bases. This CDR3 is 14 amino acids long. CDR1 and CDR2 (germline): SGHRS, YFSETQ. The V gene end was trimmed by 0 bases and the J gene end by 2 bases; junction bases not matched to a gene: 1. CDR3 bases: TGCGCCAGCAGCTTGGGACAGGGAAACTATGGCTACACCTTC. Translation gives CASSLGQGNYGYTF. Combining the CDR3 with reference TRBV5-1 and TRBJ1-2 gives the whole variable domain KAGVTQTPRYLIKTRGQQVTLSCSPISGHRSVSWYQQTPGQGLQFLFEYFSETQRNKGNFPGRFSGRQFSNSRSEMNVSTLELGDSALYLCASSLGQGNYGYTFGSGTRLTVV.

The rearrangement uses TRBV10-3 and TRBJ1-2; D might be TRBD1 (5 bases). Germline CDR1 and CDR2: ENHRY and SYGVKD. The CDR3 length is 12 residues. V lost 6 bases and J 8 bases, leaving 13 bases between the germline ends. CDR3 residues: CAIRGRDDGYTF. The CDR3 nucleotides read TGTGCCATCAGGGGGCGCGACGACGGCTACACCTTC.

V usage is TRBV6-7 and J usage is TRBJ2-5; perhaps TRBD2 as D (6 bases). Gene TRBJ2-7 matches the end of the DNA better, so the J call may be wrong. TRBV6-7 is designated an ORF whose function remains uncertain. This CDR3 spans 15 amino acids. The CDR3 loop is CASPQRRGSTYEQYF. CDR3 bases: TGTGCCAGCCCTCAACGGAGGGGTTCCACCTACGAGCAGTACTTC.

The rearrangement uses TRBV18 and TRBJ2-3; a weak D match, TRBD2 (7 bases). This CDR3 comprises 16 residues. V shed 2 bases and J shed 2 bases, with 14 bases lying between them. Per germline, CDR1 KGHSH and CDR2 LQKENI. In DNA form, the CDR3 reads TGTGCCAGCTCACCAGCGGGGGCCCAGACCACAGATACGCAGTATTTT. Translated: CASSPAGAQTTDTQYF.

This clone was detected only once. CDR3 DNA sequence: TGCGCCAGCAGCCCAGGACAGGGAAGATACTATGGCTACACCTTC. This sequence encodes CASSPGQGRYYGYTF. This chain uses TRBV4-3 with TRBJ1-2, with 8 bases matching TRBD1. V shed 4 bases, J shed 3 bases, and the junction held 7 bases outside the gene matches. The CDR3 has 15 amino acids. CDR1 is LGHNA, CDR2 YSLEER, per germline.

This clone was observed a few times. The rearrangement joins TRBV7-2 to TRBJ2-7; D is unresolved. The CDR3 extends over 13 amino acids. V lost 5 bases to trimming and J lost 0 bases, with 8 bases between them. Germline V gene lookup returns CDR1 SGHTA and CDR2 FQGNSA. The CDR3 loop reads CASSGGLSYEQYF. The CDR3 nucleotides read TGTGCCAGCAGCGGCGGCCTCTCCTACGAGCAGTACTTC.

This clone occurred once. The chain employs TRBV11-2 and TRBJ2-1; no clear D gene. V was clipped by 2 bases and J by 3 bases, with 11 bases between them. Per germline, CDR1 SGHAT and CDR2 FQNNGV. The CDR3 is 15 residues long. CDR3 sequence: CASSLYGGGYNEQFF. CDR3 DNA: TGTGCCAGCAGCTTATATGGTGGCGGCTACAATGAGCAGTTCTTC. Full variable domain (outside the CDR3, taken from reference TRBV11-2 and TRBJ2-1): EAGVAQSPRYKIIEKRQSVAFWCNPISGHATLYWYQQILGQGPKLLIQFQNNGVVDDSQLPKDRFSAERLKGVDSTLKIQPAKLEDSAVYLCASSLYGGGYNEQFFGPGTRLTVL.

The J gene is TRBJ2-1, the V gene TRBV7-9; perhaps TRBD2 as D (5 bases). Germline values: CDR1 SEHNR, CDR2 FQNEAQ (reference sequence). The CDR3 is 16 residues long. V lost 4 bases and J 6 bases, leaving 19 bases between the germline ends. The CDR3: CASSSRADYEGNEQFF. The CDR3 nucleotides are TGTGCCAGCAGCTCCCGGGCCGACTATGAGGGCAATGAGCAGTTCTTC.

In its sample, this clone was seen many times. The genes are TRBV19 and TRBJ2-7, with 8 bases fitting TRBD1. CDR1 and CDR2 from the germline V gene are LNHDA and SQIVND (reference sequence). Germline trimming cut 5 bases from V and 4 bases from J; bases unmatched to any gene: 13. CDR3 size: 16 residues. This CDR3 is CASSPLSGTGNYEQYF. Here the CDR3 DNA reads TGTGCCAGTAGTCCTCTGTCCGGGACAGGAAATTACGAGCAGTACTTC.

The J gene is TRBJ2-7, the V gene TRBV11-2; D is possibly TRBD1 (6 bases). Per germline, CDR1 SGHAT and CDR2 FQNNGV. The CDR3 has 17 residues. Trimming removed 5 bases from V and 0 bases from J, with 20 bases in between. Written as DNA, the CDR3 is TGTGCCAGCAGCCGTCTCGTCCCGGGACACCCCTCCTACGAGCAGTACTTC. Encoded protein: CASSRLVPGHPSYEQYF.

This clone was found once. The CDR3 nucleotides read TGTGCCAGCAGCGTAGTGAAGTGCAATCAGCCCCAGCATTTT. This encodes CASSVVKCNQPQHF. The V gene is TRBV9, the J gene TRBJ1-5; D ambiguous. The germline V gene encodes CDR1 SGDLS and CDR2 YYNGEE. The CDR3 consists of 14 residues. Trimming removed 0 bases at V and 2 bases at J, with 6 bases between.

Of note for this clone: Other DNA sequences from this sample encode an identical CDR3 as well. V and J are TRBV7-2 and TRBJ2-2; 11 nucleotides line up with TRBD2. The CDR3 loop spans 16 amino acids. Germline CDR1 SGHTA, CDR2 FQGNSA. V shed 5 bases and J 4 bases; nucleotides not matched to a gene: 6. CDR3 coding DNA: TGTGCCAGCAGCCCCCGGACTAGCGGGCGCACCGGGGAGCTGTTTTTT. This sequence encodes CASSPRTSGRTGELFF.

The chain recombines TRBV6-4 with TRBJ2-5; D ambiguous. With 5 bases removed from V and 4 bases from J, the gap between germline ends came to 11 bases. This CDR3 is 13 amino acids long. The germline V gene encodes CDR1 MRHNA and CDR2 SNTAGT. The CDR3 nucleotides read TGTGCCAGCAGTCTGGGCCTCGGAGAGACCCAGTACTTC. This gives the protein CASSLGLGETQYF.

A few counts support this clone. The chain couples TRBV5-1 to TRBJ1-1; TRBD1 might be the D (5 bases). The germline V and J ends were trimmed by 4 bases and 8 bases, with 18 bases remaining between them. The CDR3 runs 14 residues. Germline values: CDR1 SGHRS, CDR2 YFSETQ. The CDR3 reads CASSGVPTASEAFF. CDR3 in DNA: TGCGCCAGCAGCGGCGTCCCGACAGCTTCCGAAGCTTTCTTT.

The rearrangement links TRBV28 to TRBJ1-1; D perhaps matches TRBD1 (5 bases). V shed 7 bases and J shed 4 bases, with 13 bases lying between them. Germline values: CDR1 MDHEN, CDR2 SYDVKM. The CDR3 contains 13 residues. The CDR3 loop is CASTPGVRTEAFF. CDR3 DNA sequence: TGTGCCAGCACTCCGGGGGTCCGCACTGAAGCTTTCTTT.

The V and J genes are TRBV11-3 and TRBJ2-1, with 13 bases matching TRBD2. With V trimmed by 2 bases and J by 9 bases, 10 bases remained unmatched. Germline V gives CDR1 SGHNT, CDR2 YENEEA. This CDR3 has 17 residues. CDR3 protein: CASSLTRTSGSDSEQFF. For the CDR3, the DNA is TGTGCCAGCAGCTTAACCCGGACTAGCGGGAGCGATAGTGAGCAGTTCTTC.

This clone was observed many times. CDR3 in amino acids: CASSLWGQRTDTQYF. DNA for the CDR3: TGCGCCAGCAGCTTGTGGGGACAGAGGACAGATACGCAGTATTTT. The chain uses TRBV5-1 and TRBJ2-3; 7 bases line up with TRBD1. Per the germline V gene, CDR1 is SGHRS and CDR2 is YFSETQ. The CDR3 is made up of 15 amino acids. With 1 base clipped from V and 3 bases from J, the junction kept 5 bases outside the gene matches.

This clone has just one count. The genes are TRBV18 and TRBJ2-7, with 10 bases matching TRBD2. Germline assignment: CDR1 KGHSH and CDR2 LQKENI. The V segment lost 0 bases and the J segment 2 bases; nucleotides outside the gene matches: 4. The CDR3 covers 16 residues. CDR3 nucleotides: TGTGCCAGCTCACCACCCGGACTAGCGGCTGCCTACGAGCAGTACTTC. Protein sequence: CASSPPGLAAAYEQYF. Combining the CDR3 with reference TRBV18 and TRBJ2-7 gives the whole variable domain NAGVMQNPRHLVRRRGQEARLRCSPMKGHSHVYWYRQLPEEGLKFMVYLQKENIIDESGMPKERFSAEFPKEGPSILRIQQVVRGDSAAYFCASSPPGLAAAYEQYFGPGTRLTVT.

This CDR3 is CASSNGLATYNEQFF. The CDR3 nucleotides read TGTGCCAGTAGTAACGGACTAGCGACCTACAATGAGCAGTTCTTC. The chain recombines TRBV19 with TRBJ2-1; 9 bases fit TRBD2. Germline CDR1 is LNHDA and CDR2 is SQIVND (reference sequence). Trimming took 4 bases from V and 2 from J; bases not matched to a gene: 3. The CDR3 runs 15 residues.

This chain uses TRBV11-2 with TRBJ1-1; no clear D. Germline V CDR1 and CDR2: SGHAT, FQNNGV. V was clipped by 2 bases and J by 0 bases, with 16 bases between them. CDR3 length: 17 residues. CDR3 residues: CASSLFQIRKMNTEAFF. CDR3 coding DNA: TGTGCCAGCAGCTTATTCCAGATACGAAAGATGAACACTGAAGCTTTCTTT.

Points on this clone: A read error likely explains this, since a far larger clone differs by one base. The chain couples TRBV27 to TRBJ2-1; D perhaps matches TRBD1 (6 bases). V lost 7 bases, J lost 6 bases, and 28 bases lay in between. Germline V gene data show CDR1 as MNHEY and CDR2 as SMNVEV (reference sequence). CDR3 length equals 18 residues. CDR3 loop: CASNPQEQGTVGVNEQFF. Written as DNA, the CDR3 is TGTGCCAGCAATCCCCAAGAACAGGGAACAGTAGGAGTCAATGAGCAGTTCTTC.

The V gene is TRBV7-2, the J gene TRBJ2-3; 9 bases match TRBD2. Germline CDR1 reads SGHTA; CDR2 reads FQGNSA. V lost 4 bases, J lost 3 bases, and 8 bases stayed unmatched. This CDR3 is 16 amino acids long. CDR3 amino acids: CASSSRSGSSTDTQYF. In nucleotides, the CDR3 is TGTGCCAGCAGCTCTCGTAGCGGGAGTAGTACAGATACGCAGTATTTT. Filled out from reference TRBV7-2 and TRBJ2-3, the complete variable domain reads GAGVSQSPSNKVTEKGKDVELRCDPISGHTALYWYRQSLGQGLEFLIYFQGNSAPDKSGLPSDRFSAERTGGSVSTLTIQRTQQEDSAVYLCASSSRSGSSTDTQYFGPGTRLTVL.

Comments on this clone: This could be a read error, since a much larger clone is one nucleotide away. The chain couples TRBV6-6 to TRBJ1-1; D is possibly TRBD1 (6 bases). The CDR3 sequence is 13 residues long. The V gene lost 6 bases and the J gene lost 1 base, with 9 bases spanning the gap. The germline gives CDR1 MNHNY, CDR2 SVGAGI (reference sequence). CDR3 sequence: CASSPQGNTEAFF. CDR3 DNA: TGTGCCAGCAGCCCACAGGGGAACACTGAAGCTTTCTTT.

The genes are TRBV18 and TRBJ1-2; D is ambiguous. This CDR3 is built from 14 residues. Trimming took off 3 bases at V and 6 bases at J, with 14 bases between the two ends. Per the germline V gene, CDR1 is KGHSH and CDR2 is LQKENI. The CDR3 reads CASSPAPRTDGYTF. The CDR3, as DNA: TGTGCCAGCTCACCGGCCCCACGGACCGATGGCTACACCTTC.